This T cell receptor beta chain was sequenced during a study of CD8 T cells in ankylosing spondylitis. Overall study findings and caveats: Fewer than 10 highly homologous variants made up a TCR beta motif that seemed to typify ankylosing spondylitis blood. The authors found the disease-linked clones to be CD8+ and relatively rare in peripheral blood.

Quantitative 5'-RACE with molecular barcodes was used to make the TCR beta libraries. TCRdb passed the 5' RACE reads through MiXCR, listing each CDR3 protein once. The sample lists about 800,000 distinct CDR3 sequences; about 12% were seen once. Notes on this clonotype: Its antigen remains unidentified.

V was cut by 2 bases and J by 8 bases, with 16 bases left in between. Germline CDR1 is MNHEY and CDR2 is SVGAGI. There are 15 residues in the CDR3. The clonotype originates from a male donor with ankylosing spondylitis. The chain combines TRBV6-5 with TRBJ1-3; the D is unclear. The sample consisted of blood, either unsorted or a sorted T cell fraction (not recorded which). The CDR3 here is CASSYGITDGDTIYF. CDR3 bases: TGTGCCAGCAGTTACGGCATTACGGACGGTGACACCATATATTTT.